Listed below are T cell receptor beta chains from one sample, sequenced in a study of T cell repertoires in cytomegalovirus infection. Their target antigens are unknown. MiXCR, run by TCRdb on the reads, gives a single entry per CDR3 protein. The data show around 770,000 distinct CDR3 sequences, with under 35% seen just once and around 13% held by the top ten. The sample was cultured CD8+ T cells from PBMCs, taken from culture after CMV antigen stimulation. The receptors originated from a human donor in good health (CMV status not recorded). Some clones in this sample may be carry-over from other donors' samples. CDR3s include the opening cysteine and the closing phenylalanine or tryptophan.

TRBV13 CASSSTTQGNNQPQHF
TRBV27 CASSRGPSVGYTF
TRBV19 CASSHRVWAEAFF
TRBV27 CASSFLTGMNTGELFF
TRBV29-1 CSVEAYGNHYGYTF
TRBV5-6 CASSLGASEQYF
TRBV5-5 CASSLGDRNNQPQHF
TRBV7-8 CASSIGPFHNYGYTF
TRBV7-9 CASGIYNSPLHF
TRBV27 CASRTGASSYEQYF
TRBV12-3/TRBV12-4 CASSWTSKNTEAFF
TRBV7-9 CASRSRGEAFF
TRBV11-2 CASRITGGPYNEQFF
TRBV4-3 CASSQGRFNYGYTF
TRBV14 CASSPSPGQELEEKLFF
TRBV7-2 CASSITGQTNTGELFF
TRBV5-6 CASSYGTGPDGYTF